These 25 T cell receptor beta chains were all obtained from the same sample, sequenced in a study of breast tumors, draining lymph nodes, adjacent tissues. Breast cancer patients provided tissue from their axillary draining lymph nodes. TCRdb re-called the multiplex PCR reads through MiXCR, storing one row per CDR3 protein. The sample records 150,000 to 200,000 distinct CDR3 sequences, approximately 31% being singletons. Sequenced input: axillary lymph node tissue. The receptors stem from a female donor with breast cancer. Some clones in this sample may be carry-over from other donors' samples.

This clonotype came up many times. The CDR3 nucleotides are TGCGCCAGCAGTCAATCTGCTAGCGGGATAACCGGGGAGCTGTTTTTT. Its translation: CASSQSASGITGELFF. The chain recombines TRBV5-1 with TRBJ2-2; 9 bases map to TRBD2. V shed 5 bases and J 5 bases; nucleotides not matched to a gene: 10. The CDR3 is 16 amino acids. CDR1 and CDR2 from the germline V gene are SGHRS and YFSETQ.

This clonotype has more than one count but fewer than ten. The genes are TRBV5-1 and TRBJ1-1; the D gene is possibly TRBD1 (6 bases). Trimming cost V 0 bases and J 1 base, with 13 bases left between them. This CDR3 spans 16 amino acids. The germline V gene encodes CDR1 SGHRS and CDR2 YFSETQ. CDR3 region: CASSLAGGAKNTEAFF. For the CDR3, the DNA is TGCGCCAGCAGCTTGGCCGGGGGGGCTAAGAACACTGAAGCTTTCTTT.

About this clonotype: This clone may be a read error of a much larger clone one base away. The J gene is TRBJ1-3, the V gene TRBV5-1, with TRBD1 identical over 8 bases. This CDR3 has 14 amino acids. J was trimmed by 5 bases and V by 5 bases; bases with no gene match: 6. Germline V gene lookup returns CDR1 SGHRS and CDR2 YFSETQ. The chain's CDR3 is CASSETGARNTIYF. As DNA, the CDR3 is TGCGCCAGCAGTGAGACAGGGGCTAGAAACACCATATATTTT.

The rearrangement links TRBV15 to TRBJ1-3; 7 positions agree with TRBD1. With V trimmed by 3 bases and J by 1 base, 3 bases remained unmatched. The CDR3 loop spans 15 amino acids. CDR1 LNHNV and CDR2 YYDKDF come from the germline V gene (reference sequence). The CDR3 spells CATSSQQGSGNTIYF. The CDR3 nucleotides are TGTGCCACCAGCAGCCAACAGGGGTCTGGAAACACCATATATTTT.

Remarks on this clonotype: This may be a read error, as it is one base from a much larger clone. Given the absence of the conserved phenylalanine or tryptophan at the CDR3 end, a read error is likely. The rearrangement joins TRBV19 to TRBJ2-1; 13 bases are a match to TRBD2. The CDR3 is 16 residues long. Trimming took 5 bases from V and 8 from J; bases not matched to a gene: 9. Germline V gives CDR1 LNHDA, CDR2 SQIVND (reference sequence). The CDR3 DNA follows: TGTGCCAGTAGTGCTGGACTAGCGGGAGTTTTGTATGAGCAGTTCTCC. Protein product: CASSAGLAGVLYEQFS.

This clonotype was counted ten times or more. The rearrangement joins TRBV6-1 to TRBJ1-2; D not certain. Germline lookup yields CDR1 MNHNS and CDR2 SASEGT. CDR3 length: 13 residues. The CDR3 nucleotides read TGTGCTTCCGAGGTGGGAGGCAACTATGGCTACACCTTC. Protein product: CASEVGGNYGYTF.

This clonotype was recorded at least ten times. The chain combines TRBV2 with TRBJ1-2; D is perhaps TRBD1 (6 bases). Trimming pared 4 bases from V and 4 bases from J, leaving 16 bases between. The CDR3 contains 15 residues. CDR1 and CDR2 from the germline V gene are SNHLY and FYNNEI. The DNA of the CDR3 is TGTGCCAGCAGTGGGTCAATGGGGGGCTCCTATGGCTACACCTTC. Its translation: CASSGSMGGSYGYTF.

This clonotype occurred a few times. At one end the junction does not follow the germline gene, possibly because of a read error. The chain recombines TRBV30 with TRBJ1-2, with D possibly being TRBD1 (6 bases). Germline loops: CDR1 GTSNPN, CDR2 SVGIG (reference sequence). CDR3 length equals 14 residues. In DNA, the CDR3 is TGTGCCTGGACACTCGTGGGACACAACTGTGGCTACACCTTC. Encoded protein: CAWTLVGHNCGYTF. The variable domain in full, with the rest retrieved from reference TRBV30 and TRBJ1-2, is SQTIHQWPATLVQPVGSPLSLECTVEGTSNPNLYWYRQAAGRGLQLLFYSVGIGQISSEVPQNLSASRPQDRQFILSSKKLLLSDSGFYLCAWTLVGHNCGYTFGSGTRLTVV.

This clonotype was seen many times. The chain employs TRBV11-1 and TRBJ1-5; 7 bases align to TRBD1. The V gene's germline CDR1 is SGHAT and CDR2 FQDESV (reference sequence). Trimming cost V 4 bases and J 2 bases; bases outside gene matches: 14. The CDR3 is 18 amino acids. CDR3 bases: TGTGCCAGCAGCTCCCGACAGGGTGGCCGTATAGGCAATCAGCCCCAGCATTTT. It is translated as CASSSRQGGRIGNQPQHF.

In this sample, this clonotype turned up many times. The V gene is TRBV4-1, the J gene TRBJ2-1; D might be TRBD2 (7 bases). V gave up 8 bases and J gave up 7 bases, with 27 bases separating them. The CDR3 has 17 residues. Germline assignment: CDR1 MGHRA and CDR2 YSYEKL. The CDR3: CASSRVRGGGRRNEQFF. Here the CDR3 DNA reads TGCGCCAGCTCCCGCGTCAGGGGTGGCGGGAGACGTAATGAGCAGTTCTTC.

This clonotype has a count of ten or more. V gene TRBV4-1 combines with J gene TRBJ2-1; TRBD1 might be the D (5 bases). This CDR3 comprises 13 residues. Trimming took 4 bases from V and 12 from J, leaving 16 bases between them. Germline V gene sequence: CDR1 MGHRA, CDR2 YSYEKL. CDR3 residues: CASSLGDGERQFF. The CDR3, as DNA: TGCGCCAGCAGCCTAGGGGATGGGGAAAGGCAGTTCTTC.

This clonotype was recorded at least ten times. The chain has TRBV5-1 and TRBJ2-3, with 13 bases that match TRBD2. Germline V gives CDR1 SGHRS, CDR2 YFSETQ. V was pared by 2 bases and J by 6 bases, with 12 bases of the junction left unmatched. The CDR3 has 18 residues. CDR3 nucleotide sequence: TGCGCCAGCAGCTTCCCCTCGACTAGCGGGAGGCAGGGTGATACGCAGTATTTT. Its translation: CASSFPSTSGRQGDTQYF.

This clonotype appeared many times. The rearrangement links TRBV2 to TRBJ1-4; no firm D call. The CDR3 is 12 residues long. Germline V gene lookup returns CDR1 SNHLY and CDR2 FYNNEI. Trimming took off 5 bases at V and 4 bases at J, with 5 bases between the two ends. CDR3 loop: CASSRNNEKLFF. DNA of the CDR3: TGTGCCAGCAGTAGGAATAATGAAAAACTGTTTTTT.

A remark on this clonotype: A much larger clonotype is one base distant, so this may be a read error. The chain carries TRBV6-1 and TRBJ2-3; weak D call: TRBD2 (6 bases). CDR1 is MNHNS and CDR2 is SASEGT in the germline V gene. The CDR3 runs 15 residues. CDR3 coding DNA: TGTGCCAGCAGGAGGGACCTCACTAGCACAGATACGCGGTATTTT. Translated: CASRRDLTSTDTRYF.

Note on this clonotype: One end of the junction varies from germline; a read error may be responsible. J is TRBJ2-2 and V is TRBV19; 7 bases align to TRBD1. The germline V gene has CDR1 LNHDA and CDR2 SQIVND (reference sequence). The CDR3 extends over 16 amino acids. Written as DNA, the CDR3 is TGTGCCAGTAGTAAGCAGACAGGGCCGGAAACCGGGGAGCTGGTTTTT. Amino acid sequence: CASSKQTGPETGELVF. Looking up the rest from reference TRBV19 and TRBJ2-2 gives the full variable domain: DGGITQSPKYLFRKEGQNVTLSCEQNLNHDAMYWYRQDPGQGLRLIYYSQIVNDFQKGDIAEGYSVSREKKESFPLTVTSAQKNPTAFYLCASSKQTGPETGELVFGEGSRLTVL.

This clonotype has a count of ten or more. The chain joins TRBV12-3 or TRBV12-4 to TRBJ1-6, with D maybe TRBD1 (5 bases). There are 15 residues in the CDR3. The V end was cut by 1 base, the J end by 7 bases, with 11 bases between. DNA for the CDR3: TGTGCCAGCAGTTTAGGGCAGGGTAACAATTCACCCCTCCACTTT. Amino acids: CASSLGQGNNSPLHF.

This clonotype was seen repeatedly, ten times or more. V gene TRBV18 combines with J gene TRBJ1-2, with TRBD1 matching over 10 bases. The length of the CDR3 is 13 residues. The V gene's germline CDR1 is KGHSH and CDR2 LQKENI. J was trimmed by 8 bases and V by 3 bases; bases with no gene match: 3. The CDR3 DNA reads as TGTGCCAGCTCACCCGACAGGGGGCACGGCTACACCTTC. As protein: CASSPDRGHGYTF.

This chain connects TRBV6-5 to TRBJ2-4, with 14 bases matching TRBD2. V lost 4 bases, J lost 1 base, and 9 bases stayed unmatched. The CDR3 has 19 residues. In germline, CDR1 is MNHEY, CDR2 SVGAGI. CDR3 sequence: CASSFPGLAGEEAKNIQYF. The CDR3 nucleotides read TGTGCCAGCAGTTTCCCGGGACTAGCGGGAGAGGAGGCCAAAAACATTCAGTACTTC.

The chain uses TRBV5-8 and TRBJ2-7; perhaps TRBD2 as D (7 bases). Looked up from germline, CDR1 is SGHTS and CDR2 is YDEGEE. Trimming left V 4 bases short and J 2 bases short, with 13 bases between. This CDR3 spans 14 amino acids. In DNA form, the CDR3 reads TGTGCCAGCAGCCCGTGGGAGGGGGCCTACGAGCAGTACTTC. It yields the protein CASSPWEGAYEQYF. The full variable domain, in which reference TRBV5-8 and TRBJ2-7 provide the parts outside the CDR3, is EAGVTQSPTHLIKTRGQQATLRCSPISGHTSVYWYQQALGLGLQFLLWYDEGEERNRGNFPPRFSGRQFPNYSSELNVNALELEDSALYLCASSPWEGAYEQYFGPGTRLTVT.

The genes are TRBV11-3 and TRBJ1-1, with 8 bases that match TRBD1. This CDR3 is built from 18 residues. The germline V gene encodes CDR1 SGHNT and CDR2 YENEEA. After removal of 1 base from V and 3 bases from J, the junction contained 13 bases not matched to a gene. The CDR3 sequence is CASSLAPRRGQADTEAFF. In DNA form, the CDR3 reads TGTGCCAGCAGCTTAGCCCCCCGCAGGGGGCAGGCGGACACTGAAGCTTTCTTT.

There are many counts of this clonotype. CDR3 coding DNA: TGTGCCAGTAGTTCAGGAGGGAATAGCAATCAGCCCCAGCATTTT. Translating it yields CASSSGGNSNQPQHF. This sequence joins TRBV19 and TRBJ1-5; no reliable D call. The length of the CDR3 is 15 residues. V dropped 5 bases and J dropped 0 bases, with 11 bases sitting between them. Germline-derived CDR1 and CDR2 are LNHDA and SQIVND (reference sequence).

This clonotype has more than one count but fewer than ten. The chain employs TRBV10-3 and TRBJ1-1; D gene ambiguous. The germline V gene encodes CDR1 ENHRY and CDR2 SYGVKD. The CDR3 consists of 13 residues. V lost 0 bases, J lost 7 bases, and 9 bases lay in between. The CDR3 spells CAISESGRIEAFF. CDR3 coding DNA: TGTGCCATCAGTGAGTCGGGCCGGATTGAAGCTTTCTTT.

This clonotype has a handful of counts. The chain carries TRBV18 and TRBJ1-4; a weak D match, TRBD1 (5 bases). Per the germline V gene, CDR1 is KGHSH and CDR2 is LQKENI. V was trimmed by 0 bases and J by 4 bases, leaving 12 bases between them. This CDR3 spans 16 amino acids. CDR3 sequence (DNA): TGTGCCAGCTCACCACCGACAGACCTCGGTAATGAAAAACTGTTTTTT. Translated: CASSPPTDLGNEKLFF.

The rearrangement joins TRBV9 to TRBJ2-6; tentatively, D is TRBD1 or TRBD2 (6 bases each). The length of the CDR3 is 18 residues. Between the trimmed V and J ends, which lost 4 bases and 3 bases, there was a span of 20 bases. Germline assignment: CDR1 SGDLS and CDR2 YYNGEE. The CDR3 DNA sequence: TGTGCCAGCAGCTTAGAGGGGTGGGGGGCGGGTGGGGCCAACGTCCTGACTTTC. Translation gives CASSLEGWGAGGANVLTF.

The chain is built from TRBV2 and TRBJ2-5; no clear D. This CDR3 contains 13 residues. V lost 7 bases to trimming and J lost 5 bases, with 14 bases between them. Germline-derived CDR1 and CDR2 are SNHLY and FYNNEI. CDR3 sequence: CASTGVIRETQYF. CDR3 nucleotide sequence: TGTGCCAGCACCGGTGTTATTCGTGAGACCCAGTACTTC.